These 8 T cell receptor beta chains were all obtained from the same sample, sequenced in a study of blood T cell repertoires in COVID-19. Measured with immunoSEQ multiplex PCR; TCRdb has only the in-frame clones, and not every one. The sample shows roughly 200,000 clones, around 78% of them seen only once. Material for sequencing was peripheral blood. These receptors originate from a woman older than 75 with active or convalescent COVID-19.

CDR3 bases: TGTGCCAGCAGCTTAGACAGGATTCTTTCCTACGAGCAGTACTTC. It translates to CASSLDRILSYEQYF. The chain is built from TRBV7-9 and TRBJ2-7; TRBD1 might be the D (5 bases). Trimming removed 1 base at V and 1 base at J, with 11 bases between. This CDR3 spans 15 amino acids. The germline V gene has CDR1 SEHNR and CDR2 FQNEAQ (reference sequence).

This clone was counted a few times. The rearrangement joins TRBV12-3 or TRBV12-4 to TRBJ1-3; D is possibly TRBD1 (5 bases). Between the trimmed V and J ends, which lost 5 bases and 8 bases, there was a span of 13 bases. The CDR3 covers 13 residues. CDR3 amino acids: CASSLLGGYTIYF. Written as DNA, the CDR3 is TGTGCCAGCAGTCTACTGGGGGGATACACCATATATTTT.

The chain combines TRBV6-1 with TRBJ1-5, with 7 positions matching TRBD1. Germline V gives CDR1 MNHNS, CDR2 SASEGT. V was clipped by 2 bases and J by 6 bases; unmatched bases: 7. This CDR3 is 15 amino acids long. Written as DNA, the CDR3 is TGTGCCAGCAGTGAACAGTTGGCAGGGGGTCAGCCCCAGCATTTT. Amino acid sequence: CASSEQLAGGQPQHF.

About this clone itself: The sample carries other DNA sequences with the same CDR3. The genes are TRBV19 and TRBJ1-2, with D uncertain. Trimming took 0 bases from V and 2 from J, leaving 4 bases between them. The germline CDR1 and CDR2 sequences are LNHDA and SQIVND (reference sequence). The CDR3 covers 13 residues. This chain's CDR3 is CASSIDRNYGYTF. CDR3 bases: TGTGCCAGTAGTATAGACAGGAACTATGGCTACACCTTC.

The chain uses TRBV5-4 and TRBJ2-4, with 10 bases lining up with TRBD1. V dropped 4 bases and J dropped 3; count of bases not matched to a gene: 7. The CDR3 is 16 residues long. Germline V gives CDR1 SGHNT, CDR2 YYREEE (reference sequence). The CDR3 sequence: CASSKTGGAGKNIQYF. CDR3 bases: TGTGCCAGCAGCAAGACAGGGGGCGCGGGCAAAAACATTCAGTACTTC. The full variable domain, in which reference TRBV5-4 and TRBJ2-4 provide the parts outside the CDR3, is ETGVTQSPTHLIKTRGQQVTLRCSSQSGHNTVSWYQQALGQGPQFIFQYYREEENGRGNFPPRFSGLQFPNYSSELNVNALELDDSALYLCASSKTGGAGKNIQYFGAGTRLSVL.

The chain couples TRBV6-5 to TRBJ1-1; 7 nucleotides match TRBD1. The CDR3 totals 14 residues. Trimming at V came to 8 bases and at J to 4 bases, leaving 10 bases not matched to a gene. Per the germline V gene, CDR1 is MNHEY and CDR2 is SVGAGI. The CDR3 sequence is CASSLGGSSTEAFF. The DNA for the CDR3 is TGTGCCAGCTCATTAGGGGGCTCGAGCACTGAAGCTTTCTTT.

The CDR3: CASSLPGGEQFF. CDR3 sequence (DNA): TGTGCCAGCAGTTTACCTGGAGGTGAGCAGTTCTTC. The chain carries TRBV28 and TRBJ2-1; perhaps TRBD2 as D (5 bases). CDR1 MDHEN and CDR2 SYDVKM come from the germline V gene. The V and J ends lost 2 bases and 9 bases respectively, with 8 bases between them. This CDR3 region has 12 residues.

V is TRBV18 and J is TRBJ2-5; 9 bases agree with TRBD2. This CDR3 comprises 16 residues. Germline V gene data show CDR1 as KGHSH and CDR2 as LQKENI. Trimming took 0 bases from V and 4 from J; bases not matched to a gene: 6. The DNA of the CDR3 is TGTGCCAGCTCACCACCCTCGCGGGGGGGCGGAGAGACCCAGTACTTC. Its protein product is CASSPPSRGGGETQYF.